These 20 T cell receptor beta chains came from one sample sequenced in a study of blood T cell repertoires in COVID-19. TCRdb's table, derived via immunoSEQ multiplex PCR, lists solely in-frame clones and lacks some. The table lists approximately 98,000 clones, about 86% of them singletons. Sequencing was done on a sample of peripheral blood. These receptors all come from a man in his 60s with acute or convalescent COVID-19.

J is TRBJ2-1 and V is TRBV3-1 (or the pseudogene TRBV3-2), with 12 bases matching TRBD2. V lost 4 bases to trimming and J lost 6 bases; unmatched junction nucleotides: 10. The CDR3 contains 17 residues. CDR1 is LGHDT, CDR2 YNNKEL, per germline (reference sequence). The CDR3 nucleotides read TGTGCCAGCAGCCCCGATGGGACTAGCGGGTTGTCCAATGAGCAGTTCTTC. Translating gives CASSPDGTSGLSNEQFF.

The chain recombines TRBV30 with TRBJ1-5; a possible D gene is TRBD1 (5 bases). Germline V gene data show CDR1 as GTSNPN and CDR2 as SVGIG (reference sequence). The CDR3 length is 15 residues. The ends were cut back, 0 bases at V and 5 bases at J, with 14 bases in the middle. CDR3 coding DNA: TGTGCCTGGAGTGTACAGGAACAACTTTATCAGCCCCAGCATTTT. Translated: CAWSVQEQLYQPQHF.

This sequence joins TRBV5-1 and TRBJ2-6; 7 positions agree with TRBD2. This CDR3 is built from 17 residues. CDR1 SGHRS and CDR2 YFSETQ come from the germline V gene. Trimming at V came to 3 bases and at J to 0 bases, leaving 6 bases not matched to a gene. The CDR3 is CASSSLGRGSGANVLTF. CDR3 nucleotide sequence: TGCGCCAGCAGCTCGCTGGGGAGGGGCTCTGGGGCCAACGTCCTGACTTTC.

The genes are TRBV19 and TRBJ1-1; the match to TRBD1 covers 7 bases. The CDR3 has 15 residues. The trim removed 7 bases at V and 1 base at J, leaving 9 bases unmatched. The V gene's germline CDR1 is LNHDA and CDR2 SQIVND (reference sequence). Here the CDR3 reads CASTRNPGGNTEAFF. CDR3 bases: TGTGCCAGTACTCGAAACCCAGGGGGGAACACTGAAGCTTTCTTT.

The chain couples TRBV12-3 or TRBV12-4 to TRBJ1-3; 9 nucleotides agree with TRBD1. Trimming at V came to 6 bases and at J to 8 bases, leaving 2 bases not matched to a gene. CDR3 size: 12 residues. DNA of the CDR3: TGTGCCAGCAGCAGACAGGGGGACACCATATATTTT. Amino acids: CASSRQGDTIYF.

The chain is built from TRBV7-9 and TRBJ2-1; 10 bases agree with TRBD2. CDR3 length equals 15 residues. Losses at the gene ends were 6 bases for V and 2 bases for J; bases not matched to a gene: 4. Germline V CDR1 and CDR2: SEHNR, FQNEAQ (reference sequence). The CDR3 sequence is CASRSTSGTYNEQFF. Written as DNA, the CDR3 is TGTGCCAGCAGATCCACTAGCGGGACCTACAATGAGCAGTTCTTC.

The chain employs TRBV5-6 and TRBJ2-5; 8 bases map to TRBD2. The CDR3 spans 16 residues. The ends lost 5 bases at V and 5 bases at J; junction bases unmatched: 14. Germline CDR1 reads SGHDT; CDR2 reads YYEEEE. CDR3 bases: TGTGCCAGCAGGAAACCGGGACTAGAGACTGGGGAGACCCAGTACTTC. Protein product: CASRKPGLETGETQYF.

The rearrangement uses TRBV30 and TRBJ1-5, with D tentatively TRBD1 (6 bases). The germline CDR1 and CDR2 sequences are GTSNPN and SVGIG (reference sequence). V gave up 7 bases and J gave up 4 bases, with 14 bases separating them. This CDR3 is built from 13 residues. CDR3 region: CASSGGANQPQHF. The CDR3 DNA reads TGTGCCTCCTCGGGGGGGGCAAATCAGCCCCAGCATTTT.

The genes are TRBV30 and TRBJ2-2, with D uncertain. V gave up 3 bases and J gave up 5 bases, with 4 bases separating them. The CDR3 covers 11 residues. The V gene's germline CDR1 is GTSNPN and CDR2 SVGIG (reference sequence). The CDR3 bases are TGTGCCTGGAGCGGGACCGGGGAGCTGTTTTTT. Amino acid sequence: CAWSGTGELFF.

This sequence joins TRBV30 and TRBJ1-1; 7 nucleotides line up with TRBD1. The CDR3 covers 13 residues. J lost 7 bases, V lost 4 bases, and 9 bases had no gene match. Germline CDR1 GTSNPN, CDR2 SVGIG (reference sequence). CDR3 nucleotide sequence: TGTGCCTGGAAAGAATACGGGACAGATGAAGCTTTCTTT. It specifies CAWKEYGTDEAFF.

The V gene is TRBV5-1, the J gene TRBJ2-1; no clear D gene. V was pared by 0 bases and J by 8 bases, with 15 bases between. The CDR3 is 15 residues long. Germline V gene lookup returns CDR1 SGHRS and CDR2 YFSETQ. CDR3 DNA sequence: TGCGCCAGCAGCTTGGGGAATAGCATCACCCATGAGCAGTTCTTC. Protein: CASSLGNSITHEQFF.

The chain combines TRBV3-1 (or the pseudogene TRBV3-2) with TRBJ1-2; 11 nucleotides align to TRBD1. CDR1 is LGHDT and CDR2 is YNNKEL in the germline V gene (reference sequence). With V trimmed by 4 bases and J by 8 bases, 9 bases remained unmatched. The CDR3 consists of 15 residues. This CDR3 is CASSPGDRGAQGYTF. Here the CDR3 DNA reads TGTGCCAGCAGCCCAGGGGACAGGGGGGCGCAAGGCTACACCTTC.

The chain links TRBV11-2 to TRBJ2-5, with 9 bases that match TRBD2. Per germline, CDR1 SGHAT and CDR2 FQNNGV. CDR3 length: 17 residues. J lost 5 bases, V lost 2 bases, and 12 bases had no gene match. CDR3 in DNA: TGTGCCAGCAGCTTAAGGGCGGAGCGGGGGGTTTGGGAGACCCAGTACTTC. Protein sequence: CASSLRAERGVWETQYF. Full variable domain (missing parts from reference TRBV11-2 and TRBJ2-5): EAGVAQSPRYKIIEKRQSVAFWCNPISGHATLYWYQQILGQGPKLLIQFQNNGVVDDSQLPKDRFSAERLKGVDSTLKIQPAKLEDSAVYLCASSLRAERGVWETQYFGPGTRLLVL.

The chain employs TRBV7-9 and TRBJ1-5; D unclear. The CDR3 consists of 13 residues. Germline V gene lookup returns CDR1 SEHNR and CDR2 FQNEAQ (reference sequence). The V end was cut by 5 bases, the J end by 4 bases, with 9 bases between. CDR3 amino acids: CASSQDWNQPQHF. The DNA for the CDR3 is TGTGCCAGCAGCCAGGACTGGAATCAGCCCCAGCATTTT.

The J gene is TRBJ1-1, the V gene TRBV29-1; 9 nucleotides line up with TRBD1. The CDR3 extends over 14 amino acids. Germline values: CDR1 SQVTM, CDR2 ANQGSEA. J gave up 5 bases and V 1 base, and 5 bases lay outside the gene matches. CDR3 in amino acids: CSVEGTGGSTEAFF. CDR3 in DNA: TGCAGCGTTGAAGGAACAGGGGGCTCTACTGAAGCTTTCTTT.

This clone has more than one count but fewer than ten. The rearrangement joins TRBV7-3 to TRBJ1-2; D might be TRBD1 (5 bases). Trimming left V 3 bases short and J 6 bases short, with 14 bases between. Germline assignment: CDR1 SGHTA and CDR2 FQGTGA. This CDR3 is 14 amino acids long. DNA for the CDR3: TGTGCCAGCAGCTTTGGGGGTGGAGGGCATGGCTACACCTTC. Translation: CASSFGGGGHGYTF.

This rearrangement joins TRBV6-1 to TRBJ1-5; D uncertain. The germline V gene has CDR1 MNHNS and CDR2 SASEGT. V gave up 3 bases and J gave up 7 bases, with 13 bases separating them. This CDR3 has 14 amino acids. CDR3 sequence reads: CASSDRGTRQPQHF. The CDR3 coding sequence is TGTGCCAGCAGTGATAGAGGAACTAGGCAGCCCCAGCATTTT.

This chain connects TRBV30 to TRBJ2-6; weak D call: TRBD1 (6 bases). V was clipped by 7 bases and J by 0 bases, with 19 bases between them. The CDR3 is 17 residues long. Germline assignment: CDR1 GTSNPN and CDR2 SVGIG (reference sequence). DNA of the CDR3: TGTGCCTCCAGAAGGGGGTTGGGGAGCTCTGGGGCCAACGTCCTGACTTTC. This encodes CASRRGLGSSGANVLTF.

This clone was counted only a few times. The chain uses TRBV5-1 and TRBJ1-1; D may be TRBD1 (5 bases). V lost 7 bases and J lost 5, with 24 bases in between. The CDR3 extends over 16 amino acids. Germline-derived CDR1 and CDR2 are SGHRS and YFSETQ. The CDR3 sequence: CASLPLSGSTSTEAFF. In DNA, the CDR3 is TGCGCCAGCCTGCCTCTTTCAGGGTCTACTTCTACTGAAGCTTTCTTT.

The J gene is TRBJ1-3, the V gene TRBV12-5; D not resolved. Germline V gives CDR1 LGHNT, CDR2 FRNRAP. The CDR3 sequence is 12 residues long. V was cut by 5 bases and J by 1 base, with 3 bases left in between. As DNA, the CDR3 is TGTGCTAGTGGTGTATCTGGAAACACCATATATTTT. Translation: CASGVSGNTIYF. The full variable domain, its missing parts supplied by reference TRBV12-5 and TRBJ1-3, is DARVTQTPRHKVTEMGQEVTMRCQPILGHNTVFWYRQTMMQGLELLAYFRNRAPLDDSGMPKDRFSAEMPDATLATLKIQPSEPRDSAVYFCASGVSGNTIYFGEGSWLTVV.